Shown below are 5 T cell receptor beta chains from a single sample sequenced in a study of cytomegalovirus exposure and HLA in healthy donors. The PCR was carried out with 60 Vbeta primers and 13 Jbeta primers. Here immunoSEQ multiplex PCR was the method, and the copy in TCRdb shows in-frame clones only, minus some. This table has more than 90,000 clones, around three quarters appearing once. The sequenced material came from PBMCs. The receptors come from a man younger than 40 in good health and CMV-seronegative.

This rearrangement joins TRBV6-5 to TRBJ1-5, with TRBD1 identical over 7 bases. Germline CDR1 is MNHEY and CDR2 is SVGAGI. The length of the CDR3 is 12 residues. V was clipped by 6 bases and J by 5 bases; unmatched bases: 1. CDR3 loop: CASRTGDQPQHF. The CDR3 bases are TGTGCCAGCAGAACAGGGGATCAGCCCCAGCATTTT.

The chain carries TRBV25-1 and TRBJ2-5; TRBD1 is a possible D gene (6 bases). The closer fit of TRBJ2-7 to the DNA end suggests the J call may be wrong. Germline CDR1 reads MGHDK; CDR2 reads SYGVNS. This CDR3 contains 14 residues. The CDR3 spells CASSLDSPSYEQYF. In nucleotides, the CDR3 is TGTGCCAGCAGTTTGGACAGCCCTTCCTACGAGCAGTACTTC.

The rearrangement uses TRBV27 and TRBJ2-2, with 8 bases lining up with TRBD2. Germline V gives CDR1 MNHEY, CDR2 SMNVEV (reference sequence). The V gene end was trimmed by 0 bases and the J gene end by 11 bases; junction bases not matched to a gene: 8. This CDR3 is built from 15 residues. The CDR3 DNA sequence: TGTGCCAGCAGTTTATCGACTACGGGGGGGGCTGAGCTGTTTTTT. It specifies CASSLSTTGGAELFF.

This chain uses TRBV5-1 with TRBJ1-2, with D possibly TRBD1 on 5 matching bases. This CDR3 has 15 amino acids. V lost 4 bases and J 4 bases, leaving 17 bases between the germline ends. Germline CDR1 SGHRS, CDR2 YFSETQ. This CDR3 is CASSDQGPTGYGYTF. The CDR3 bases are TGCGCCAGCAGCGACCAGGGCCCTACTGGCTATGGCTACACCTTC. The full variable domain, completed using reference TRBV5-1 and TRBJ1-2, is KAGVTQTPRYLIKTRGQQVTLSCSPISGHRSVSWYQQTPGQGLQFLFEYFSETQRNKGNFPGRFSGRQFSNSRSEMNVSTLELGDSALYLCASSDQGPTGYGYTFGSGTRLTVV.

The chain recombines TRBV11-2 with TRBJ1-4, with 7 bases identical to TRBD1. The germline CDR1 and CDR2 sequences are SGHAT and FQNNGV. With V trimmed by 1 base and J by 4 bases, 9 bases remained unmatched. This CDR3 is built from 17 residues. The CDR3 protein is CASSLGLSAGGNEKLFF. The CDR3, as DNA: TGTGCCAGCAGCTTAGGATTGTCGGCAGGGGGTAATGAAAAACTGTTTTTT.